The entry that follows covers one T cell receptor (beta chain) sequence. No cognate antigen has been identified for it. Base qualities are not recorded, but no much larger clone differs from it by a single base. This record comes from a study of cytomegalovirus exposure and HLA in healthy donors (dated by TCRdb to 2015 to 2018). Looking at the study overall: An earlier analysis of 587 of the donors reported under 300 Gb of sequence data and around 100 million unique TCR beta sequences obtained from some 170 million T cells. An early release covering roughly 600 HLA-typed donors comprised about 300 gigabases of sequencing data and 85 million or so unique TCR sequences. Of the approximately 400 genotyped donors, 65% to 90% were placed in the genetic ancestry cluster associated with self-reported Caucasian donors. The study aimed to test whether signatures of past pathogen exposure could be identified by cataloging public T cell receptors. The study profiled the T cell repertoires of hundreds of subjects by immunosequencing and related them to cytomegalovirus serostatus. Besides the first cohort of some 670 subjects, a separate validation cohort made up of roughly 120 different subjects was used. High-throughput TCR immunosequencing, statistical association of individual TCRs with disease status, and machine learning were combined to predict cytomegalovirus infection status. To study patterns of TCR occurrence, a later analysis re-analyzed previously published TCR beta repertoires from 650 to 750 donors and added high-resolution HLA genotyping. Rather than drawing on any new phenotypic data, the later analysis identified candidate immune exposures from TCR beta sequences and the way those sequences occurred across donors. An earlier analysis of roughly 600 of the donors used high-throughput TCR beta sequencing to judge whether each TCR beta V gene segment behaved as functional or pseudogenic. Donor age, sex, ethnicity and CMV serostatus were compiled together with the repertoire data. In a later genetic analysis, genome-wide SNP genotypes for about three fifths of the roughly 670 donors were used, and that subset was treated as a discovery cohort. All discovery cohort repertoires had been generated using a single sequencing platform. HLA typing included class I and class II loci at four-digit resolution. Typing coverage varied by locus: roughly 620-640 donors for A, B, C, DRB1 and DQB1; roughly 560 for DQA1; 606 for DPA1; approximately 470 for DPB1. Because of strong linkage in the cohort, five DR-DQ haplotypes were treated as single units for association and clustering. On average, around 240,000 unique TCR beta nucleotide sequences were sequenced per donor among 350 to 400 genotyped donors of the cohort, with roughly 19% of those sequences being non-productive.

V sheds 5 bases and J sheds 5 bases, leaving 18 bases between their ends. CDR3 length: 16 amino acids, cysteine to phenylalanine. Only CDR3 DNA is held: 48 bases, read in frame from base 1. For CDR1 and CDR2, the germline V gene lists SGHTA and FQGNSA. In total, fewer than 750 healthy bone marrow donors made up the cohort. At the time of sampling, all cohort members were nominally healthy, though unrecorded immune exposures were likely present. The donor was CMV seronegative and belonged to the group of 352 seronegative cohort members. A peripheral blood sample was collected from each donor, and TCR beta sequencing was performed on peripheral blood mononuclear cells. The Qiagen DNeasy Blood Extraction Kit was used to extract genomic DNA from the blood cell samples. The library relied on the immunoSEQ multiplex PCR assay. A mixture of 60 forward primers for TCR Vbeta segments and 13 reverse primers for TCR Jbeta segments was used in the multiplex PCR. A multiplex PCR assay on genomic DNA amplified the CDR3 region of rearranged TCR beta genes. The Illumina HiSeq System was used to sequence the amplified TCR beta libraries as 87-base-pair reads. In the original analysis: A later analysis tallied around 80 million unique TCR beta chains across the 666 repertoires, and about 12 million of those chains were shared by two or more donors. Raw reads were error-corrected and collapsed into unique sequences by a nearest-neighbor algorithm in which closely related sequences were merged to remove PCR and sequencing errors. CDR3 sequences were aligned to IMGT reference sequences to assign V, D and J gene segments. Each retained sequence needed at least a six-nucleotide match to both a V gene segment and a J gene segment. Rearrangements were called productive when the CDR3 lacked stop codons and stayed in frame with V and J; all others were non-productive. CDR3 was defined by IMGT convention, running from the second conserved V-encoded cysteine to the conserved J-encoded phenylalanine. In an earlier analysis of 587 of the donors, sequences lacking an unambiguous match to a single V gene segment were excluded. An earlier analysis of almost 600 of the donors classified V segments as functional when productive rearrangements were above 56.7% and as segregating when the standard deviation between donors was above 5%. A statistical classification framework was built for diagnosing cytomegalovirus status from the catalog of TCR beta chain sequences. In a later analysis, TCR nucleotide sequences were compared against IMGT/GENE-DB human TR gene sequences so that V and J genes could be assigned. Using the TCRdist pipeline, a later analysis assigned CDR3 sequences along with most-parsimonious VDJ recombination scenarios. In a later analysis, each TCR beta chain was defined by its CDR3 amino acid sequence together with its V-gene family, and reads lacking a unique V-gene family were excluded. As a way to deal with suspected cross-contamination and a sequencing artifact, a later analysis dropped under 600 nucleotide sequences that were highly shared and had low generation probability. For each public chain, a later analysis derived a clonal expansion index from normalized ranks of inferred template counts within each repertoire. A later analysis computed generation probabilities with a VDJ recombination model fitted to out-of-frame rearrangements, and checked the results against IGoR. Hypergeometric tests were used in a later analysis to score TCR-TCR, TCR-HLA and TCR-CMV co-occurrence, with a repertoire-size bias correction applied to the TCR pairs. A later analysis estimated false discovery rates by permuting HLA or CMV assignments 20 times. In a later analysis, co-occurring TCRs were grouped using DBSCAN, with TCRdist sequence similarity added in when clustering inside HLA-allele-positive subsets. Co-occurrence clustering excluded repertoires with fewer than 30,000 or more than 120,000 public chains, plus five with anomalous nucleotide sharing. Not all clones reach the TCRdb copy of this immuneACCESS table, which keeps in-frame sequences only. Checked studies attribute under half of the gap to unresolved V genes and leave the rest unexplained. That table is the source of V, J and clone size, and D and trimming were worked out from the DNA. The sample table contains about 82,000 clones; only one count was recorded for around 77% of them. About 3.5% of the sample lies in the top ten.

The research as a whole found: Most TCR sequences were seen in very few donors, while some public TCRs were found in many individuals. Linkage disequilibrium might explain the correlated functional status among segregating V segments, but an unknown experimental factor could not be ruled out. Some IMGT-functional V segments, including TRBV6-2 and TRBV6-3, could not be distinguished by the 87-base-pair reads and were therefore excluded. This cohort had only TCR beta chains sequenced, and the lack of alpha or paired-chain data limited which features could be detected. An earlier analysis of approximately 500 of the donors showed that most TCR beta V segments appeared in productive rearrangements either about 90% or about 30% of the time, which broadly matched IMGT annotations. In a later analysis, several top co-occurrence clusters were reported to appear linked to parvovirus B19, influenza, CMV and Epstein-Barr virus. V-gene and J-gene trimming of TCR beta chains was associated with a missense DCLRE1C variant in a later genetic analysis, and the association was replicated in an independent cohort. CMV serostatus was the only immune exposure information available for the cohort. A further reported finding was that TCR beta sequences accurately predicted the HLA-A and HLA-B alleles for most subjects in the first cohort. When HLA alleles, especially DR and DQ, strongly co-occurred, TCR associations were difficult to assign to individual alleles. A later genetic analysis reported fewer N-insertions in productive TCRs among donors in an Asian-associated ancestry cluster than the approximately 700-donor mean. The presence/absence analyses assumed that sequencing depth was roughly uniform across donors, and that assumption may not be true. Cytomegalovirus status was reported to be diagnosed by the classifier with high specificity and sensitivity in both the original and validation cohorts. Because some donors lacked HLA typing at each locus, the association tests relied only on the typed subset. According to the authors, the approach could potentially be generalized to other disease states and immunological phenotypes. A later analysis found that TCR association rates varied across HLA loci, with DRB1 alleles showing the most associated TCRs and HLA-C alleles the fewest. Because counts were too low, roughly 16 rarely observed V segments, including chromosome 9 orphons, were left out of the earlier analysis of approximately 500 of the donors. Compared with equally common non-associated chains, HLA-associated TCR beta chains in a later analysis were more clonally expanded and had lower generation probabilities. A cluster of highly shared sequence variants was judged likely to be a technical artifact of the sequencing pipeline. A later analysis found that most CMV-associated TCR beta chains appeared HLA-restricted, with HLA associations seemingly driven largely by CMV exposure. A total of roughly 160 TCR beta chains were listed by the study as associated with cytomegalovirus. In a later analysis, some 17,000 TCR beta sequences were associated with specific HLA alleles at a false discovery rate of 0.05. Three of the identified cytomegalovirus-associated TCR beta chains were confirmed in vitro to be specific for cytomegalovirus antigens.

The source material was PBMCs. Recombination linked TRBV7-2 to TRBJ1-4; too little of a D gene remains to name it. This receptor was taken from a man aged 50-59 years in good health and CMV-seronegative. The CDR3 reads as follows: CASSPPPPGVNEKLFF. The nucleotide sequence is TGTGCCAGCAGCCCCCCCCCGCCAGGTGTAAATGAAAAACTGTTTTTT.